This T cell receptor (beta chain) was recorded in a study of monozygotic twins with inflammatory bowel disease (dated by TCRdb to between 2018 and 2021). Concerning the study at large: The full study comprised 28 monozygotic twin pairs: nine German pairs (four IBD-concordant, five IBD-discordant) and 19 IBD-discordant Danish pairs. Each individual had, on average, about 151 000 unique TCRalpha sequences and 181 000 unique TCRbeta sequences available for analysis. The search for disease-associated traits relied mainly on comparing IBD patients with their genetically identical healthy co-twins within discordant pairs.

Library generation was performed with 5' RACE. Each TCR library was prepared from around 3,400 ng of total RNA. For each sample, cDNA was synthesized in eight separate reactions using SMARTScribe reverse transcriptase. During cDNA synthesis, unique molecular identifiers containing a 6-nucleotide sample barcode were introduced by template switching. Two nested PCRs of approximately 16 and 10 cycles amplified the TCRalpha and TCRbeta cDNA, and bead purification followed each PCR. Before amplification, the cDNA was treated with uracil DNA-glycosylase and purified using the QIAquick PCR purification kit. The second PCR was the step at which Illumina TruSeq-compatible adapters and sample-specific barcodes were added. TapeStation and Qubit were used to check library quality and concentration, and 5 to 6 ng of each library went into the pool. Sequencing of the pooled libraries was done on an Illumina HiSeq2500 single-index Rapid Run using custom sequencing primers and 2 x 100 bp reads. Per the original workflow: MiGEC version 1.2.6 was used for UMI-based consensus assembly to correct PCR and sequencing errors. MiXCR version 2.1.1 was used to carry out V(D)J alignment, clonotype assembly and CDR3 extraction. To normalise gene usage, clonotype sharing and MAIT/NKT TCR abundance, the top 1000, 10 000 and 20 000 clonotypes in each sample were analysed. After downsampling to 27 000 UMIs, diversity was calculated as the inverse Simpson index using the vegan R package. Paired Mann-Whitney U tests on discordant twin pairs were used, with Benjamini-Hochberg multiple-testing correction. TCRdb reprocessed the reads, so every CDR3 protein sequence counts as one entry and DNA is not shown. The V and J calls shown here were made by TCRdb, not taken from the authors' results. The table for this sample lists more than 300,000 distinct CDR3 sequences. The top ten clonotypes cover just over 2.5% of the sample.

Study-wide findings and limitations: TCRbeta repertoire diversity, by inverse Simpson index, was decreased in IBD patients compared with their healthy co-twins. Repertoire similarity did not differ between concordant and discordant twins, which could be due to limited statistical power. Different T cell subtypes could not be distinguished in the analysis. Compared with healthy twins, IBD patients shared fewer clonotypes with other individuals, and the difference was most pronounced in patients with signs of disease activity. The results gave no support for a single strong signal or clonotype linked to IBD. Differing immunosuppressive treatments among patients may have added background noise and inter-individual variability to the repertoires.

Per the germline V gene (reference sequence), DFQATT is the CDR1 and SNEGSKA is the CDR2. The CDR3 runs 15 amino acids, cysteine and phenylalanine included. The nucleotide record is missing. In regard to this clonotype: The specificity of this receptor is unknown.

From each donor, a 2.5 ml peripheral blood sample was drawn into PAXgene tubes and stored at -80 degrees C. Without T cell sorting, total RNA was isolated from whole blood using the PAXgene blood miRNA kit on an automated QIAcube. Deep TCRalpha and TCRbeta repertoire profiling with unique molecular barcoding was performed on peripheral blood of monozygotic twin pairs concordant or discordant for inflammatory bowel disease. For every twin pair, smoking habits were documented, and each individual was categorised as a current, former or never smoker. Recombination joined TRBV20-1 with TRBJ2-3; TCRdb selects TRBD2, and the lack of DNA leaves this call unchecked. The receptor was isolated from a human donor with ulcerative colitis or Crohn's disease, or a healthy co-twin of an affected twin (not recorded which). Material for sequencing was blood. CDR3 region: CSARVLAGDTDTQYF.